This is a list of T cell receptor beta chains from one sample in a study of CD8 T cells in ankylosing spondylitis. One entry per CDR3 protein, called by TCRdb with MiXCR from the 5' RACE reads. Altogether 220,000 or so distinct CDR3 sequences are present, about 17% being singletons, with the ten largest covering 42%. Sequencing was carried out using blood, either unsorted or a sorted T cell fraction (not recorded which). These receptors were collected from a male donor with ankylosing spondylitis. Both conserved end residues are part of each CDR3. A D gene is named only where the DNA matches it firmly. Expanded clones get a size class; other rows say once, few or many, or leave the size out.

many	TRBV4-1	TRBJ2-1	TRBD2	TGCGCCAGCAGCCAAGACCCCCGAGTACTAGCGGACTCCTACAATGAGCAGTTCTTC	CASSQDPRVLADSYNEQFF
NA	TRBV10-2	TRBJ2-7	TRBD1	TGCGCCAGCGGGACAGCCCTCTCCTACGAGCAGTACTTC	CASGTALSYEQYF
NA	TRBV28	TRBJ2-3	TRBD2	TGTGCCAGCACCCTGGGACTAGCGGGGACGTATACGCAGTATTTT	CASTLGLAGTYTQYF
few	TRBV12-3/TRBV12-4	TRBJ1-1	NA	TGTGCCAGCAGTTTTGTACAGGTCGGGGATGAAGCTTTCTTT	CASSFVQVGDEAFF
NA	TRBV7-2	TRBJ2-2	NA	TGTGCCAGCAGCCCCAATCCGGGAACCACAACCACCGGGGAGCTGTTTTTT	CASSPNPGTTTTGELFF
NA	TRBV30	TRBJ2-1	TRBD2	TGTGCCTGGAGTGCGGAGTACGGACTAGCGGGAGTGGAGCAGTTCTTC	CAWSAEYGLAGVEQFF
NA	TRBV28	TRBJ1-5	NA	TGTGCCAGCAGTTTATTGGCGCAGGGCCCGATTAATCAGCCCCAGCATTTT	CASSLLAQGPINQPQHF
many	TRBV28	TRBJ2-1	NA	TGTGCCAGCAGTTTTCGGGATGAGCAGTTCTTC	CASSFRDEQFF
few	TRBV4-1	TRBJ2-1	NA	TGCGCCAGCAGCCAAGGGGGGAACAATGAGCAGTTCTTC	CASSQGGNNEQFF
NA	TRBV12-5	TRBJ1-2	NA	TGTGCTAGTGGTTTGCCCCCGAACCCGCGCGCGGGTGGCTACACCTTC	CASGLPPNPRAGGYTF
few	TRBV27	TRBJ1-4	NA	TGTGCCAGCAGCCCTATACAGGAGCCCGCAACTAATGAAAAACTGTTTTTT	CASSPIQEPATNEKLFF
few	TRBV21-1	TRBJ2-2	NA	TGTGCCAGCACCCCCGGCGGGGAGCAGTTTTTT	CASTPGGEQFF
few	TRBV5-1	TRBJ2-5	TRBD2	TGCGCCAGCCGCGGGACTAGCGGGCGCCAAGAGACCCAGTACTTC	CASRGTSGRQETQYF
few	TRBV12-3/TRBV12-4	TRBJ1-1	NA	TGTGCCAGCAGCTGGCAGACTGAAGCTTTCTTT	CASSWQTEAFF
few	TRBV7-3	TRBJ2-7	NA	TGTGCCAGCAGCATAACGACTCGATCCCCCTCCTACGAGCAGTACTTC	CASSITTRSPSYEQYF
few	TRBV3-1	TRBJ2-1	NA	TGTGCCAGCAGCCAAGATCTGAGTGGGGGGGCTTGGAATGAGCAGTTCTTC	CASSQDLSGGAWNEQFF
few	TRBV29-1	TRBJ1-3	NA	TGCAGCGTTGAAACCAGGGGTTTAGGAAACACCATATATTTT	CSVETRGLGNTIYF
few	TRBV20-1	TRBJ2-2	NA	TGCAGTGCAGAAGGACAAAACACCGGGGAGCTGTTTTTT	CSAEGQNTGELFF
few	TRBV6-1	TRBJ2-5	NA	TGTGCCAGCAGTGAGGTGGGGAGGGAGACCCAGTACTTC	CASSEVGRETQYF
few	TRBV18	TRBJ1-3	NA	TGTGCCAGCTCACCAGTCGAGGGCGACTCTGGAAACACCATATATTTT	CASSPVEGDSGNTIYF
few	TRBV24-1	TRBJ2-1	NA	TGTGCCACCAGTGACACGACAGAGCAGTTCTTC	CATSDTTEQFF
few	TRBV5-1	TRBJ2-1	NA	TGCGCCAGCAGCTTAGAGGGGAGCAATGAGCAGTTCTTC	CASSLEGSNEQFF
NA	TRBV24-1	TRBJ2-1	NA	TGTGCCACCAGTGATTTGTTAGCTAATGAGCAGTTCTTC	CATSDLLANEQFF
NA	TRBV20-1	TRBJ2-2	NA	TGCAGTGCTAGAGTGCTCGGGGGGCTAGGGGAGCTGTTTTTT	CSARVLGGLGELFF
NA	TRBV5-4	TRBJ2-1	NA	TGTGCCGTGGAGGCGAGCTCCTACAATGAGCAGTTCTTC	CAVEASSYNEQFF
few	TRBV27	TRBJ2-2	NA	TGTGCCAGCAGCGGGGGACTGTCCCTCCCCGGGGAGCTGTTTTTT	CASSGGLSLPGELFF
few	TRBV11-2	TRBJ1-2	NA	TGTGCCAGCAGCTTAGATTTACGAGGCTATGGCTACACCTTC	CASSLDLRGYGYTF
NA	TRBV5-4	TRBJ2-1	TRBD2	TGTGCCAGCAGCTGGGGACTAGCGGGGGAGCAGTTCTTC	CASSWGLAGEQFF
NA	TRBV12-3/TRBV12-4	TRBJ2-3	TRBD1	TGTGCCAGCAGTTTCGGACAGGACCTCACAGATACGCAGTATTTT	CASSFGQDLTDTQYF
NA	TRBV25-1	TRBJ2-7	NA	TGTGCCAGCAGTGAATTTGGCACGTCCTACGAGCAGTACTTC	CASSEFGTSYEQYF